A selection of T cell receptor beta chains follows, all from one sample in a study of T-cell memory formation after mild COVID-19. TCRdb called the 5' RACE reads again in MiXCR, with one record for every CDR3 protein. The table shows roughly 610,000 distinct CDR3 sequences, with approximately 15% occurring only once. The sequenced sample was PBMCs or a T cell subset sorted from them (not recorded which). These receptors were obtained from an adult woman who had mild COVID-19 (a few samples of this study predate the infection). Cell type and time point are not known. CDR3s include the opening cysteine and the closing phenylalanine or tryptophan. The D gene is left open where the match is weak. Not every row has a clone size; where given, it reads once, few, many or a size class.

J gene: TRBJ1-1
clone size: many
D gene: TRBD1
V gene: TRBV5-6
CDR3 DNA: TGTGCCAGCAGTTTCCGGGACAGGAACACTGAAGCTTTCTTT
CDR3 protein: CASSFRDRNTEAFF

J gene: TRBJ1-5
clone size: NA
D gene: TRBD1
V gene: TRBV12-3/TRBV12-4
CDR3 DNA: TGTGCCAGCAGCCAGGGACAGGTGGGAGGCCAGCCCCAGCATTTT
CDR3 protein: CASSQGQVGGQPQHF

J gene: TRBJ2-7
clone size: few
D gene: TRBD1
V gene: TRBV6-5
CDR3 DNA: TGTGCCAGCAATCCCGGGACAGGGGTCTACGAGCAGTACTTC
CDR3 protein: CASNPGTGVYEQYF

J gene: TRBJ2-7
clone size: NA
D gene: NA
V gene: TRBV5-1
CDR3 DNA: TGCGCCAGCAGCTTGAGAACAGGACTTTACGAGCAGTACTTC
CDR3 protein: CASSLRTGLYEQYF

J gene: TRBJ1-1
clone size: few
D gene: NA
V gene: TRBV20-1
CDR3 DNA: TGCAGTGCGGGGGGACATCCGAACACTGAAGCTTTCTTT
CDR3 protein: CSAGGHPNTEAFF

J gene: TRBJ1-2
clone size: NA
D gene: TRBD1
V gene: TRBV3-1
CDR3 DNA: TGTGCCAGCAGCCAACAGAGGCCTACTGCCGGGACAGGGAACTATGGCTACACCTTC
CDR3 protein: CASSQQRPTAGTGNYGYTF

J gene: TRBJ2-3
clone size: few
D gene: NA
V gene: TRBV25-1
CDR3 DNA: TGTGCCAGCAGTGAAACAACCCACAAGGGGCCCCTCGGGGATACGCAGTATTTT
CDR3 protein: CASSETTHKGPLGDTQYF

J gene: TRBJ2-1
clone size: few
D gene: NA
V gene: TRBV30
CDR3 DNA: TGTGCCTGGAGTGTAGACCTAGCACGCACCTACAATGAGCAGTTCTTC
CDR3 protein: CAWSVDLARTYNEQFF

J gene: TRBJ2-7
clone size: few
D gene: TRBD2
V gene: TRBV7-2
CDR3 DNA: TGTGCCAGCAGCCGAACTAGCGGGGAGAGCTCCTACGAGCAGTACTTC
CDR3 protein: CASSRTSGESSYEQYF

J gene: TRBJ2-7
clone size: NA
D gene: TRBD2
V gene: TRBV15
CDR3 DNA: TGTGCCACCAGCAGAGTTATTGGGACTAGCGTCAGCTCCTACGAGCAGTACTTC
CDR3 protein: CATSRVIGTSVSSYEQYF

J gene: TRBJ2-5
clone size: many
D gene: TRBD1
V gene: TRBV10-3
CDR3 DNA: TGTGCCATCAGTGACCGGACAGGGCGAGAGACCCAGTACTTC
CDR3 protein: CAISDRTGRETQYF

J gene: TRBJ1-1
clone size: few
D gene: NA
V gene: TRBV29-1
CDR3 DNA: TGCAGCGTTGTGGCAGTTCATGAAGCTTTCTTT
CDR3 protein: CSVVAVHEAFF

J gene: TRBJ1-2
clone size: NA
D gene: NA
V gene: TRBV6-5
CDR3 DNA: TGTGCCAGCAGTGCCGACATGAGTTTCTATGGCTACACCTTC
CDR3 protein: CASSADMSFYGYTF

J gene: TRBJ1-4
clone size: NA
D gene: NA
V gene: TRBV6-1
CDR3 DNA: TGTGCCTTCCAGGACGGGCTTAATGAAAAACTGTTTTTT
CDR3 protein: CAFQDGLNEKLFF

J gene: TRBJ2-5
clone size: NA
D gene: TRBD2
V gene: TRBV7-2
CDR3 DNA: TGTGCCAGCAGCCCGGGACTAGCGGGGACCCCCCAGTACTTC
CDR3 protein: CASSPGLAGTPQYF

J gene: TRBJ2-3
clone size: NA
D gene: TRBD1
V gene: TRBV24-1
CDR3 DNA: TGTGCCACCAGTGATGGACAGGGTTGGAGTTCAGATACGCAGTATTTT
CDR3 protein: CATSDGQGWSSDTQYF

J gene: TRBJ2-3
clone size: NA
D gene: NA
V gene: TRBV6-4
CDR3 DNA: TGTGCCACCCGCGGAGAGCCGATCCTGCGGACAGATACGCAGTATTTT
CDR3 protein: CATRGEPILRTDTQYF

J gene: TRBJ2-2
clone size: NA
D gene: TRBD2
V gene: TRBV5-1
CDR3 DNA: TGCGCCAGCAGGTCGGCGGGAGGTGCTACCGGGGAGCTGTTTTTT
CDR3 protein: CASRSAGGATGELFF

J gene: TRBJ2-5
clone size: NA
D gene: TRBD2
V gene: TRBV5-1
CDR3 DNA: TGCGCCAGCAGCCGGAGGACTAGCGGGCAAGAGACCCAGTACTTC
CDR3 protein: CASSRRTSGQETQYF

J gene: TRBJ2-1
clone size: many
D gene: NA
V gene: TRBV12-3/TRBV12-4
CDR3 DNA: TGTGCCAGCAGTTATCTAGCTGAGCAGTTCTTC
CDR3 protein: CASSYLAEQFF

J gene: TRBJ2-2
clone size: few
D gene: TRBD2
V gene: TRBV7-6
CDR3 DNA: TGTGCCAGCAGCTTAGCCGGCTTCCTAGCGGGGGGTTCCTTGGGGAACACCGGGGAGCTGTTTTTT
CDR3 protein: CASSLAGFLAGGSLGNTGELFF

J gene: TRBJ1-5
clone size: NA
D gene: NA
V gene: TRBV7-9
CDR3 DNA: TGTGCCAGCAGCTTAGAAGGCTCTCAGCCCCAGCATTTT
CDR3 protein: CASSLEGSQPQHF

J gene: TRBJ2-1
clone size: NA
D gene: TRBD2
V gene: TRBV12-3/TRBV12-4
CDR3 DNA: TGTGCCAGCAGTTTTTCGACTAGCGGGACGCAGTTCTTC
CDR3 protein: CASSFSTSGTQFF

J gene: TRBJ2-1
clone size: NA
D gene: NA
V gene: TRBV6-2/TRBV6-3
CDR3 DNA: TGTGCCAGCAGCTCGGGCCTGCTAGCGCACTCCTACAATGAGCAGTTCTTC
CDR3 protein: CASSSGLLAHSYNEQFF

J gene: TRBJ2-5
clone size: few
D gene: TRBD2
V gene: TRBV5-1
CDR3 DNA: TGCGCCAGCAGCAGACCGGGACTACAAGAGACCCAGTACTTC
CDR3 protein: CASSRPGLQETQYF

J gene: TRBJ1-2
clone size: few
D gene: NA
V gene: TRBV20-1
CDR3 DNA: TGCAGTGCATCCGACAGAAGCTATGGCTACACCTTC
CDR3 protein: CSASDRSYGYTF

J gene: TRBJ2-2
clone size: few
D gene: TRBD2
V gene: TRBV4-2
CDR3 DNA: TGTGCCAGCAGCCAAGAGGGACACGGGGGGGCCACCGGGGAGCTGTTTTTT
CDR3 protein: CASSQEGHGGATGELFF

J gene: TRBJ1-2
clone size: NA
D gene: NA
V gene: TRBV6-6
CDR3 DNA: TGTGCCAGCAGCCACTTAGGGGCTAACTATGGCTACACCTTC
CDR3 protein: CASSHLGANYGYTF

J gene: TRBJ1-5
clone size: few
D gene: NA
V gene: TRBV29-1
CDR3 DNA: TGCAGCGCTCAGGGCTACAATCAGCCCCAGCATTTT
CDR3 protein: CSAQGYNQPQHF